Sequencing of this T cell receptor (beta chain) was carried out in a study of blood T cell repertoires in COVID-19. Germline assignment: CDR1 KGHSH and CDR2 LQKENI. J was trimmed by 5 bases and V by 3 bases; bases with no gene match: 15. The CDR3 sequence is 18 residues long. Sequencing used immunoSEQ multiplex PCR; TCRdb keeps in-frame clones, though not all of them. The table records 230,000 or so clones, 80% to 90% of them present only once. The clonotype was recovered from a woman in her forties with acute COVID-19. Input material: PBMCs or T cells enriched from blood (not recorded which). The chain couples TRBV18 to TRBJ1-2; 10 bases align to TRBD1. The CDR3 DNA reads TGTGCCAGCTCACCTCAAGGGACAGGGGAGACAATGGGTTATGGCTACACCTTC. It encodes CASSPQGTGETMGYGYTF.